These 2 T cell receptor beta chains were all obtained from the same sample, sequenced in a study of human T cells and chemical hapten exposure. Time point reported: patch test 2, 6 weeks after DPC sensitization. The treatment: therapeutic diphenylcyclopropenone sensitization with weekly scalp DPC. Using its own MiXCR run on the RACE reads, TCRdb lists one record per CDR3 protein. Of a few hundred thousand distinct CDR3 sequences listed, more than 5% were seen once; the top ten hold about 5.4%. Sequencing used whole blood, obtained in connection with sensitization to the hapten diphenylcyclopropenone (DPC). These receptors all come from a woman in her late teens or twenties with alopecia areata. Some clones in this sample may be carry-over from other donors' samples.

This clonotype was seen a handful of times. For the CDR3, the DNA is TGTGCCAGCAGCTCTGGAGTCAGGCTAGCTTTCTTT. The encoded protein is CASSSGVRLAFF. J is TRBJ1-1 and V is TRBV7-2; D remains unclear. CDR1 SGHTA and CDR2 FQGNSA come from the germline V gene. Trimming stripped 4 bases from V and 10 bases from J, with 13 bases between. This CDR3 has 12 amino acids. Together with reference TRBV7-2 and TRBJ1-1, the CDR3 gives the full variable domain: GAGVSQSPSNKVTEKGKDVELRCDPISGHTALYWYRQSLGQGLEFLIYFQGNSAPDKSGLPSDRFSAERTGGSVSTLTIQRTQQEDSAVYLCASSSGVRLAFFGQGTRLTVV.

The CDR3 DNA reads as TGTGCCAGCAGCTTAGGGCTCTCCTCAGGGGAGAACACTGAAGCTTTCTTT. This codes for CASSLGLSSGENTEAFF. This chain uses TRBV7-2 with TRBJ1-1; the D gene is possibly TRBD1 (6 bases). The V end was cut by 1 base, the J end by 1 base, with 16 bases between. Germline V gene sequence: CDR1 SGHTA, CDR2 FQGNSA. The CDR3 extends over 17 amino acids.